Presented here are 31 T cell receptor beta chains from one specimen sequenced in a study of cytomegalovirus exposure and HLA in healthy donors. Vbeta (60) and Jbeta (13) primers were used in the PCR. Assay used: immunoSEQ multiplex PCR; TCRdb lists only in-frame clones, some missing. The table lists 110,000 or so clones, almost 70% of them singletons. Sequencing was performed on PBMCs. These receptors all come from a man under 40 in good health and CMV-seronegative.

The rearrangement links TRBV7-2 to TRBJ2-1; D might be TRBD2 (5 bases). Germline V CDR1 and CDR2: SGHTA, FQGNSA. With 4 bases removed from V and 7 bases from J, the gap between germline ends came to 11 bases. This CDR3 is built from 13 residues. The CDR3, as DNA: TGTGCCAGCAGCTCCCGGACTTCAAATGAGCAGTTCTTC. Its translation is CASSSRTSNEQFF.

The chain has TRBV2 and TRBJ1-1; the D gene is possibly TRBD1 (5 bases). Germline V gene data show CDR1 as SNHLY and CDR2 as FYNNEI. This CDR3 is built from 13 residues. Trimming took 5 bases from V and 1 from J, leaving 8 bases between them. The CDR3: CASSSQGNTEAFF. The CDR3 DNA reads TGTGCCAGCAGTTCTCAGGGGAACACTGAAGCTTTCTTT.

The chain has TRBV25-1 and TRBJ2-1, with 8 nucleotides matching TRBD2. The germline V gene has CDR1 MGHDK and CDR2 SYGVNS. The CDR3 totals 16 residues. The ends lost 2 bases at V and 6 bases at J; junction bases unmatched: 9. In DNA, the CDR3 is TGTGCCAGCAGTGAACCCGGGACTAGAAGGGGCAATGAGCAGTTCTTC. It translates to CASSEPGTRRGNEQFF.

The rearrangement links TRBV20-1 to TRBJ1-2, with 7 bases aligning to TRBD1. V lost 3 bases and J lost 8; bases outside the gene matches: 3. Germline V gives CDR1 DFQATT, CDR2 SNEGSKA (reference sequence). The CDR3 is 11 residues long. The CDR3 nucleotides are TGCAGTGCTAGGACAGGGAGCGGCTACACCTTC. It specifies CSARTGSGYTF.

The sample holds a few counts of this clone. The gene calls are TRBV7-9 and TRBJ2-7; 7 positions match TRBD2. Trimming cost V 3 bases and J 3 bases; bases outside gene matches: 5. CDR1 and CDR2 from the germline V gene are SEHNR and FQNEAQ (reference sequence). The CDR3 extends over 14 amino acids. In DNA form, the CDR3 reads TGTGCCAGCAGCTTTGGGGGGGGTGACTACGAGCAGTACTTC. Translating gives CASSFGGGDYEQYF.

This chain links TRBV28 with TRBJ1-1, with D hard to call. The CDR3 is 14 residues long. CDR1 is MDHEN, CDR2 SYDVKM, per germline. V lost 2 bases, J lost 1 base, and 8 bases lay in between. CDR3 coding DNA: TGTGCCAGCAGTTTACGACACCCGAACACTGAAGCTTTCTTT. Translation: CASSLRHPNTEAFF.

The chain uses TRBV5-4 and TRBJ2-7, with D perhaps TRBD1 (6 bases). Trimming cost V 4 bases and J 4 bases, with 12 bases left between them. Germline loops: CDR1 SGHNT, CDR2 YYREEE (reference sequence). The CDR3 loop spans 13 amino acids. The CDR3 coding sequence is TGTGCCAGCAGCGTTGGACAGAAGTACGAGCAGTACTTC. Residues: CASSVGQKYEQYF.

CDR3 residues: CASSPLGTSTTSTDTQYF. CDR3 bases: TGTGCCAGCAGCCCTCTGGGGACTAGCACAACTAGCACAGATACGCAGTATTTT. The chain joins TRBV7-9 to TRBJ2-3; TRBD2 matches at 9 bases. Germline CDR1 reads SEHNR; CDR2 reads FQNEAQ (reference sequence). Losses at the gene ends were 5 bases for V and 0 bases for J; bases not matched to a gene: 12. The CDR3 is made up of 18 amino acids.

V gene TRBV11-2 combines with J gene TRBJ2-6; possible D gene TRBD1, 5 bases. The germline V gene encodes CDR1 SGHAT and CDR2 FQNNGV. Trimming shortened V by 5 bases and J by 1 base, and 12 bases separated the two germline ends. This CDR3 comprises 16 residues. As DNA, the CDR3 is TGTGCCAGCAGCCCTATAAGGGGATCTGGGGCCAACGTCCTGACTTTC. This encodes CASSPIRGSGANVLTF.

This clone is a singleton in its sample. This sequence joins TRBV6-1 and TRBJ2-4; D call uncertain. Germline V gene data show CDR1 as MNHNS and CDR2 as SASEGT. This CDR3 is built from 12 residues. The V gene lost 0 bases and the J gene lost 8 bases, with 5 bases spanning the gap. The CDR3 bases are TGTGCCAGCAGTGAAGCGCGGTACATTCAGTACTTC. Encoded protein: CASSEARYIQYF.

This rearrangement joins TRBV11-2 to TRBJ1-2; D is perhaps TRBD1 (5 bases). V was clipped by 2 bases and J by 0 bases, with 7 bases between them. The CDR3 length is 14 residues. Germline V CDR1 and CDR2: SGHAT, FQNNGV. The CDR3 DNA sequence: TGTGCCAGCAGCTTAACAGGATCTAACTATGGCTACACCTTC. Translating gives CASSLTGSNYGYTF.

The chain joins TRBV28 to TRBJ2-1; tentative D call: TRBD1 (6 bases). From germline, CDR1 is MDHEN and CDR2 SYDVKM. This CDR3 spans 13 amino acids. V shed 6 bases and J shed 3 bases, with 9 bases lying between them. The chain's CDR3 is CASRRQVYNEQFF. The CDR3 DNA reads TGTGCCAGCAGAAGACAGGTCTACAATGAGCAGTTCTTC.

The V gene is TRBV11-1, the J gene TRBJ2-5, with D possibly being TRBD1 (5 bases). This CDR3 has 13 residues. Trimming stripped 2 bases from V and 14 bases from J, with 18 bases between. CDR1 and CDR2 (germline): SGHAT, FQDESV (reference sequence). The CDR3 sequence is CASSLIDSPPSYF. CDR3 DNA sequence: TGTGCCAGCAGCTTAATTGACAGTCCCCCCTCCTACTTC.

J is TRBJ2-7 and V is TRBV6-6; TRBD1 matches at 9 bases. After removal of 4 bases from V and 8 bases from J, the junction contained 12 bases not matched to a gene. The germline V gene has CDR1 MNHNY and CDR2 SVGAGI (reference sequence). This CDR3 comprises 15 residues. The CDR3 protein is CASSSDRGFRLQQYF. The CDR3 DNA reads TGTGCCAGCAGTTCTGACAGGGGGTTCCGTTTACAGCAGTACTTC.

The genes are TRBV14 and TRBJ2-5; perhaps TRBD2 as D (5 bases). The J call may be faulty, since TRBJ2-7 better matches the DNA end. The CDR3 length is 15 residues. Germline assignment: CDR1 SGHDN and CDR2 FVKESK. The DNA of the CDR3 is TGTGCCAGCAGCCAAGACAGGACTCAGGTGAACGAGCAGTACTTC. Protein sequence: CASSQDRTQVNEQYF.

This sequence joins TRBV19 and TRBJ1-5, with TRBD1 identical over 11 bases. The V segment lost 5 bases and the J segment 4 bases; nucleotides outside the gene matches: 10. In germline, CDR1 is LNHDA, CDR2 SQIVND (reference sequence). The CDR3 has 17 amino acids. CDR3 residues: CASSPRTGGRWNQPQHF. The CDR3 DNA reads as TGTGCCAGTAGTCCCCGGACAGGGGGCAGGTGGAATCAGCCCCAGCATTTT.

This clone has just a few counts. V is TRBV10-3 and J is TRBJ2-7, with D perhaps TRBD2 (5 bases). The CDR3 totals 14 residues. Trimming pared 2 bases from V and 3 bases from J, leaving 11 bases between. CDR1 and CDR2 (germline): ENHRY, SYGVKD. The DNA of the CDR3 is TGTGCCATCAGTGAGGGCGGGTGGGTCTACGAGCAGTACTTC. Translation gives CAISEGGWVYEQYF.

The gene calls are TRBV11-1 and TRBJ2-1; the match to TRBD2 covers 8 bases. J gave up 10 bases and V 5 bases, and 7 bases lay outside the gene matches. Looked up from germline, CDR1 is SGHAT and CDR2 is FQDESV (reference sequence). CDR3 length: 13 residues. Here the CDR3 reads CASSTRGGLEQFF. DNA for the CDR3: TGTGCCAGCAGCACCCGGGGGGGGCTAGAGCAGTTCTTC.

Details on this clone: This same CDR3 is encoded by further DNA sequences in the sample. V gene TRBV7-3 combines with J gene TRBJ2-3; D unresolved. Germline CDR1 reads SGHTA; CDR2 reads FQGTGA. CDR3 length equals 13 residues. Between the trimmed V and J ends, which lost 4 bases and 0 bases, there was a span of 5 bases. The CDR3 nucleotides are TGTGCCAGCAGCTCCGGTAGCACAGATACGCAGTATTTT. Encoded protein: CASSSGSTDTQYF.

This clone occurred a few times. The gene calls are TRBV6-1 and TRBJ1-5; TRBD1 aligns across 9 bases. The CDR3 consists of 14 residues. Germline V CDR1 and CDR2: MNHNS, SASEGT. The J segment lost 5 bases and the V segment lost 8 bases, leaving 7 bases of the junction unmatched. The CDR3 region has the DNA TGTGCCAGCGGACCGACAGGGGGGTATCAGCCCCAGCATTTT. This translates into CASGPTGGYQPQHF.

This clone was counted only a few times. J is TRBJ2-3 and V is TRBV19; TRBD2 is a possible D gene (5 bases). The CDR3 has 14 amino acids. V lost 5 bases to trimming and J lost 5 bases, with 14 bases between them. Per germline, CDR1 LNHDA and CDR2 SQIVND (reference sequence). CDR3 sequence (DNA): TGTGCCAGTAGTCCCAACTACCGGGAAGATACGCAGTATTTT. It yields the protein CASSPNYREDTQYF.

Judged by abundance, this clone is medium-sized. The chain uses TRBV5-6 and TRBJ1-1, with 7 bases matching TRBD1. J gave up 4 bases and V 3 bases, and 3 bases lay outside the gene matches. CDR1 is SGHDT and CDR2 is YYEEEE in the germline V gene. The length of the CDR3 is 13 residues. The CDR3, as DNA: TGTGCCAGCAGCTCGGGACAGTTCACTGAAGCTTTCTTT. Its protein is CASSSGQFTEAFF.

The chain joins TRBV9 to TRBJ2-3, with 7 bases fitting TRBD2. V was pared by 3 bases and J by 1 base, with 5 bases of the junction left unmatched. The V gene's germline CDR1 is SGDLS and CDR2 YYNGEE. CDR3 length: 15 residues. The CDR3 is CASSAGAGGTDTQYF. DNA for the CDR3: TGTGCCAGCAGCGCCGGGGCGGGGGGCACAGATACGCAGTATTTT. Based on the CDR3 plus reference TRBV9 and TRBJ2-3, the full variable domain is DSGVTQTPKHLITATGQRVTLRCSPRSGDLSVYWYQQSLDQGLQFLIQYYNGEERAKGNILERFSAQQFPDLHSELNLSSLELGDSALYFCASSAGAGGTDTQYFGPGTRLTVL.

This chain uses TRBV9 with TRBJ2-6; the D gene is possibly TRBD1 (5 bases). The CDR3 has 17 residues. Looked up from germline, CDR1 is SGDLS and CDR2 is YYNGEE. The V end lost 2 bases, the J end lost 2 bases, and 14 bases lay between the germline ends. The CDR3 here is CASSVPTEPTGANVLTF. The CDR3 nucleotides read TGTGCCAGCAGCGTGCCGACAGAACCTACTGGGGCCAACGTCCTGACTTTC.

This chain uses TRBV6-1 with TRBJ1-2, with a tentative D call TRBD1 (5 bases). Trimming shortened V by 7 bases and J by 1 base, and 13 bases separated the two germline ends. CDR3 size: 14 residues. Germline CDR1 MNHNS, CDR2 SASEGT. The CDR3 DNA reads TGTGCCAGCATCCCAGGGAGGGTTAACTATGGCTACACCTTC. Encoded protein: CASIPGRVNYGYTF.

The chain carries TRBV4-2 and TRBJ2-1; TRBD2 matches at 8 bases. The germline gives CDR1 LGHNA, CDR2 YNFKEQ. V shed 2 bases and J 6 bases; nucleotides not matched to a gene: 6. CDR3 length: 15 residues. CDR3 coding DNA: TGTGCCAGCAGCCAATCTGGCGGGAGGTCCAATGAGCAGTTCTTC. Its translation is CASSQSGGRSNEQFF.

This clone was counted between two and nine times. The chain is built from TRBV28 and TRBJ2-7, with TRBD1 as a possible D gene (5 bases). Germline V lookup: CDR1 MDHEN, CDR2 SYDVKM. CDR3 length: 15 residues. V was trimmed by 6 bases and J by 1 base, leaving 16 bases between them. This CDR3 reads CASRKDSFQSYEQYF. CDR3 coding DNA: TGTGCCAGCAGGAAAGACAGTTTCCAATCCTACGAGCAGTACTTC.

This clone was counted a single time. The genes are TRBV11-2 and TRBJ2-7, with 13 positions matching TRBD2. The germline V gene encodes CDR1 SGHAT and CDR2 FQNNGV. V dropped 5 bases and J dropped 3; count of bases not matched to a gene: 4. CDR3 length: 15 residues. CDR3 amino acids: CASSPGLAGYYEQYF. CDR3 DNA sequence: TGTGCCAGCAGCCCGGGACTAGCGGGATACTACGAGCAGTACTTC.

V gene TRBV14 combines with J gene TRBJ2-5; a weak D match, TRBD1 (6 bases). The CDR3 consists of 15 residues. Trimming cost V 4 bases and J 0 bases, with 12 bases left between them. CDR1 and CDR2 from the germline V gene are SGHDN and FVKESK. This CDR3 is CASSPYTGNQETQYF. In nucleotides, the CDR3 is TGTGCCAGCAGCCCTTATACAGGGAACCAAGAGACCCAGTACTTC.

V and J are TRBV5-1 and TRBJ2-7, with D perhaps TRBD1 (6 bases). The germline V gene encodes CDR1 SGHRS and CDR2 YFSETQ. Between the trimmed V and J ends, which lost 5 bases and 3 bases, there was a span of 21 bases. The CDR3 is made up of 16 amino acids. CDR3 nucleotides: TGCGCCAGCAGATATAGTCAGGGGCCCTTCAACTACGAGCAGTACTTC. Translating gives CASRYSQGPFNYEQYF.

The chain couples TRBV12-5 to TRBJ2-1; possible D gene TRBD1, 6 bases. In germline, CDR1 is LGHNT, CDR2 FRNRAP. The CDR3 has 16 amino acids. V lost 1 base and J 6 bases, leaving 16 bases between the germline ends. The CDR3 region has the DNA TGTGCTAGTGGTTTGGGGCAGCAGGGGAGCGGCAATGAGCAGTTCTTC. Translated, it gives CASGLGQQGSGNEQFF. The full variable domain, its missing parts supplied by reference TRBV12-5 and TRBJ2-1, is DARVTQTPRHKVTEMGQEVTMRCQPILGHNTVFWYRQTMMQGLELLAYFRNRAPLDDSGMPKDRFSAEMPDATLATLKIQPSEPRDSAVYFCASGLGQQGSGNEQFFGPGTRLTVL.